This T cell receptor (beta chain) was observed in a study of blood T cell repertoires in COVID-19. Study processing details: Amplifying reference gene primers gave estimates of nucleated cell counts. Assay: immunoSEQ multiplex PCR; the TCRdb copy retains only in-frame clones and omits some. V and J calls plus clone size are reproduced from that table; the DNA served to infer D and trimming. The sample records more than 200,000 clones, 86% being singletons. Specimen: peripheral blood. The source is a man aged 25-40 years with active or convalescent COVID-19.

As DNA, the CDR3 is TGTGCCAGCAGCTTAAACATCGAGCAGTACTTC. Translating it yields CASSLNIEQYF. This sequence joins TRBV5-5 and TRBJ2-7, with D unresolved. The CDR3 loop spans 11 amino acids. The germline V gene has CDR1 SGHKS and CDR2 YYEKEE (reference sequence). V was pared by 2 bases and J by 6 bases, with 6 bases between. Drawing the rest from reference TRBV5-5 and TRBJ2-7, the complete variable domain is DAGVTQSPTHLIKTRGQQVTLRCSPISGHKSVSWYQQVLGQGPQFIFQYYEKEERGRGNFPDRFSARQFPNYSSELNVNALLLGDSALYLCASSLNIEQYFGPGTRLTVT.